The T cell receptor (beta chain) under discussion was sequenced for a study of cytomegalovirus exposure and HLA in healthy donors. Study findings and constraints: Based on reports, TCR beta sequences accurately predicted HLA-A and HLA-B alleles for most subjects.

13 Jbeta primers and 60 Vbeta primers were used for the PCR. The protocol was immunoSEQ multiplex PCR, while the TCRdb copy is restricted to in-frame clones and leaves out a portion. The sample has 180,000 or so clones; about 10% are singletons. A remark on this clone: Its antigen remains unidentified.

This CDR3 comprises 15 residues. Germline V gene sequence: CDR1 SGHVS, CDR2 FQNEAQ. V dropped 1 base and J dropped 7 bases, with 13 bases sitting between them. The receptor's source is a woman in her 30s in good health and CMV-seropositive. The chain employs TRBV7-8 and TRBJ2-2, with D maybe TRBD2 (5 bases). The source material was PBMCs. CDR3: CASSLDVGSVGELFF. CDR3 DNA: TGTGCCAGCAGCTTAGATGTGGGGAGCGTCGGGGAGCTGTTTTTT.